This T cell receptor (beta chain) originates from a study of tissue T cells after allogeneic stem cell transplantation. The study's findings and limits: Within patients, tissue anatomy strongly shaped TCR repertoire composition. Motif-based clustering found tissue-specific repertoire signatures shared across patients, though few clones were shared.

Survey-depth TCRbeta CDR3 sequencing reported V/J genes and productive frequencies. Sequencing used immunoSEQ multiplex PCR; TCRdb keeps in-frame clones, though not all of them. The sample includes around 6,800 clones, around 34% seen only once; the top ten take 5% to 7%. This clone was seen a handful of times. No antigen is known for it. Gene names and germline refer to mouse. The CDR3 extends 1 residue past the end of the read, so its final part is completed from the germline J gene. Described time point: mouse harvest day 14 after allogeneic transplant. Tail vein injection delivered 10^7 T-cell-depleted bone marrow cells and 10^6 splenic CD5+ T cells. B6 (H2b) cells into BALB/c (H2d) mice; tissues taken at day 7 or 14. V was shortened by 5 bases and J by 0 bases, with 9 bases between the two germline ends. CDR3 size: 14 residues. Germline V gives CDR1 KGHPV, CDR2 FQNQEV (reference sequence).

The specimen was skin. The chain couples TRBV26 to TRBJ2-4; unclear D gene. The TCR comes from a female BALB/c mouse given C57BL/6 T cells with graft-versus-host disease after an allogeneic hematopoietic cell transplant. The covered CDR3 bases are TGTGCCAGCAGTTTCGACAAAAGTCAAAACACCTTGTAC. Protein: CASSFDKSQNTLY. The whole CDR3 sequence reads CASSFDKSQNTLYF.